This TCR beta chain was retrieved from a study of cytomegalovirus exposure and HLA in healthy donors. Study-level results: TCR beta chains numbering about 160 were designated cytomegalovirus-associated. Later on, an analysis found that several of the most significant clusters appeared to be linked to common viral pathogens, which included parvovirus B19.

PCR amplification relied on 60 Vbeta primers (plus 13 Jbeta primers). The repertoire was sequenced with immunoSEQ multiplex PCR; TCRdb's copy has only in-frame clones and lacks some. The sample holds roughly 120,000 clones, roughly four fifths seen once. With regard to this clone: The antigen is not known.

The source is a male donor in good health and CMV-seropositive. Sequenced material: PBMCs.

For the CDR3, the DNA is TGCGCCAGCAGCTTGGAGCCGGGGGGGTCGTATAATGAAAAACTGTTTTTT. Its translation: CASSLEPGGSYNEKLFF. The V gene is TRBV5-1, the J gene TRBJ1-4, with D possibly matching TRBD1 (5 bases). Trimming removed 0 bases from V and 4 bases from J, with 16 bases in between. The CDR3 has 17 residues. CDR1 and CDR2 from the germline V gene are SGHRS and YFSETQ.